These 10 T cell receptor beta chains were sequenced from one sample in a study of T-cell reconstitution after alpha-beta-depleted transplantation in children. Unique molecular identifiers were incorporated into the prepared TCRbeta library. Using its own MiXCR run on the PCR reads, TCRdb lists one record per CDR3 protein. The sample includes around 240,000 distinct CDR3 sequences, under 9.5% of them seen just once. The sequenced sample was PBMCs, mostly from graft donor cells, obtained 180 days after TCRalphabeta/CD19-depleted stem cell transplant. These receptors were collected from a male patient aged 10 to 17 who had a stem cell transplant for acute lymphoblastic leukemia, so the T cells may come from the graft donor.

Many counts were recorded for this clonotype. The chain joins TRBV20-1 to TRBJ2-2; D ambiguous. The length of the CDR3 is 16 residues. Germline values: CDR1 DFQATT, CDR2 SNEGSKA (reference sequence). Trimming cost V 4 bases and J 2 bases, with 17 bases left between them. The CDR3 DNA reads TGCAGTGCTATAAGAGGTGGCAGACCTAACACCGGGGAGCTGTTTTTT. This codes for CSAIRGGRPNTGELFF.

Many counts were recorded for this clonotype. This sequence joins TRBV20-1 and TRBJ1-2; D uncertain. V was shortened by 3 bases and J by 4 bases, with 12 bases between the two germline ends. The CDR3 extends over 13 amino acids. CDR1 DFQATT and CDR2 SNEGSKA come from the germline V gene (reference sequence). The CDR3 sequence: CSASLLSSYGYTF. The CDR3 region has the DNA TGCAGTGCTAGTCTCCTCAGCAGCTATGGCTACACCTTC.

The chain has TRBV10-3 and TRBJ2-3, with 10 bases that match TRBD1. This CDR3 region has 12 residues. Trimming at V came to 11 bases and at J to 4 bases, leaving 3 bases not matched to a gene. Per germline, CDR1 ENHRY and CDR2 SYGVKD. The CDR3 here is CARGTGADTQYF. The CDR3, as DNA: TGTGCCCGGGGGACAGGGGCAGATACGCAGTATTTT.

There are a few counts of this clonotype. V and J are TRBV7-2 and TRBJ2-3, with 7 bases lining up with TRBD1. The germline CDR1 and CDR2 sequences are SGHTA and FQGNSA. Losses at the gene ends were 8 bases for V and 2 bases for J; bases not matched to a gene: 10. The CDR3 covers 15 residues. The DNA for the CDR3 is TGTGCCAGCGGGCGACAGGGAACGGCCACAGATACGCAGTATTTT. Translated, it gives CASGRQGTATDTQYF.

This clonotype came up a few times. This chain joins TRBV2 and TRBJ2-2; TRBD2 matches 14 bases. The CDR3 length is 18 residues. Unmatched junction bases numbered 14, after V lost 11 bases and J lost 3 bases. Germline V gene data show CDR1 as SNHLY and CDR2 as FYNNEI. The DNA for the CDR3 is TGTGCCTTCAGCGGGGGACTAGCGGGAGTTAGGGACACCGGGGAGCTGTTTTTT. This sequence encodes CAFSGGLAGVRDTGELFF. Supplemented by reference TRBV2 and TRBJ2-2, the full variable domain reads EPEVTQTPSHQVTQMGQEVILRCVPISNHLYFYWYRQILGQKVEFLVSFYNNEISEKSEIFDDQFSVERPDGSNFTLKIRSTKLEDSAMYFCAFSGGLAGVRDTGELFFGEGSRLTVL.

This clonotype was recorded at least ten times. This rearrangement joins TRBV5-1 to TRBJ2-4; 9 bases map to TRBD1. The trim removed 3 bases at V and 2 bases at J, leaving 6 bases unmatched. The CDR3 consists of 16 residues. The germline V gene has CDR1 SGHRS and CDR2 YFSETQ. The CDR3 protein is CASSSGQGTTKNIQYF. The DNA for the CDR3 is TGCGCCAGCAGCTCAGGACAGGGGACAACCAAAAACATTCAGTACTTC. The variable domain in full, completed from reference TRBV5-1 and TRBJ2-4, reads KAGVTQTPRYLIKTRGQQVTLSCSPISGHRSVSWYQQTPGQGLQFLFEYFSETQRNKGNFPGRFSGRQFSNSRSEMNVSTLELGDSALYLCASSSGQGTTKNIQYFGAGTRLSVL.

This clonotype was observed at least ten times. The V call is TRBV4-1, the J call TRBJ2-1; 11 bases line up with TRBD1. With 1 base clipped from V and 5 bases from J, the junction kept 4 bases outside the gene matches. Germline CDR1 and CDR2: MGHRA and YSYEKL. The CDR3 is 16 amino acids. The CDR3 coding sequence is TGCGCCAGCAGCCAAGTTGGACAGGGGGCTAACAATGAGCAGTTCTTC. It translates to CASSQVGQGANNEQFF.

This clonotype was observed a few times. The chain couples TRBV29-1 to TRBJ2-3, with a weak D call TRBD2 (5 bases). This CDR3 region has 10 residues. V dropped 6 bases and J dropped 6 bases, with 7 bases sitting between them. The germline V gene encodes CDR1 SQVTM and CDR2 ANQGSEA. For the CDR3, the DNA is TGCAGCGTCGGAGGCGATACGCAGTATTTT. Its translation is CSVGGDTQYF.

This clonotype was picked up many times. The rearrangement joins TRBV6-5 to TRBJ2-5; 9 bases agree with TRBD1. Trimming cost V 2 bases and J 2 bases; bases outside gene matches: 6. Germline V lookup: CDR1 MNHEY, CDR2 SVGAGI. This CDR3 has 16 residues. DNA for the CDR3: TGTGCCAGCAGTTACGGACAGGGGCGCTGGCAAGAGACCCAGTACTTC. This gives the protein CASSYGQGRWQETQYF.

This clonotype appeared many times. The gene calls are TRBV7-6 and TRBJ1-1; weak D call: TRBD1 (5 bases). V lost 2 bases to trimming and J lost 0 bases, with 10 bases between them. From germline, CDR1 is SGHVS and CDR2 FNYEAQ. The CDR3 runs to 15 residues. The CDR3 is CASSLRGGVNTEAFF. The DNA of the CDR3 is TGTGCCAGCAGCTTACGAGGAGGGGTGAACACTGAAGCTTTCTTT.